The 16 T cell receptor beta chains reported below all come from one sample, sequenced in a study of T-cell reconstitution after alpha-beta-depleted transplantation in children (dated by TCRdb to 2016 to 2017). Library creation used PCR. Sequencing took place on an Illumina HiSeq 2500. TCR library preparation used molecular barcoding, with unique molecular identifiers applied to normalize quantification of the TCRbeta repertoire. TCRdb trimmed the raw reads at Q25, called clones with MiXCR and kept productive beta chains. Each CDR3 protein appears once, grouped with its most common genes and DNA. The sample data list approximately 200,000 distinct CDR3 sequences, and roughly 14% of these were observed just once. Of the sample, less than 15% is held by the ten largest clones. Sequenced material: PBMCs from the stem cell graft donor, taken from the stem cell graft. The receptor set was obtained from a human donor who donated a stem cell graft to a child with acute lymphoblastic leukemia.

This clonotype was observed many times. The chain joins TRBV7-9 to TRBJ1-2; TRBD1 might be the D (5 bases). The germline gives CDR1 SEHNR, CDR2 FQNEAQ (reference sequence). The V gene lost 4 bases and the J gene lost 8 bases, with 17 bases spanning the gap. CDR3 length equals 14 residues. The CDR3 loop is CASSSWGAAGGYTF. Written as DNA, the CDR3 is TGTGCCAGCAGCTCGTGGGGCGCCGCGGGGGGCTACACCTTC.

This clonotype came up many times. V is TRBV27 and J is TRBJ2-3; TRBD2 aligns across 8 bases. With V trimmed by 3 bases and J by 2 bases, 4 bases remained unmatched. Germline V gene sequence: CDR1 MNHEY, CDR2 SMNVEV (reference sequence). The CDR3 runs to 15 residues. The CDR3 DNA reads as TGTGCCAGCAGTTTTGACGGGAGGGACACAGATACGCAGTATTTT. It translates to CASSFDGRDTDTQYF.

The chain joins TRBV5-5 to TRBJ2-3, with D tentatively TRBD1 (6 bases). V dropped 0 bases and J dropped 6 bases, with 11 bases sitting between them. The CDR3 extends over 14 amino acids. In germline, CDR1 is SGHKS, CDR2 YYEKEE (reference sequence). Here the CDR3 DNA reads TGTGCCAGCAGCTTGGGGGGCCAGGGGGATACGCAGTATTTT. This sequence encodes CASSLGGQGDTQYF.

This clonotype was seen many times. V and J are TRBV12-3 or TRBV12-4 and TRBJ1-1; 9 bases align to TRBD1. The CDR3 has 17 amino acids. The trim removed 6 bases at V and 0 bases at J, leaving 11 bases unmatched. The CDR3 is CASSRDRGYAMNTEAFF. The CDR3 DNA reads TGTGCCAGCAGCCGTGACAGGGGGTATGCGATGAACACTGAAGCTTTCTTT.

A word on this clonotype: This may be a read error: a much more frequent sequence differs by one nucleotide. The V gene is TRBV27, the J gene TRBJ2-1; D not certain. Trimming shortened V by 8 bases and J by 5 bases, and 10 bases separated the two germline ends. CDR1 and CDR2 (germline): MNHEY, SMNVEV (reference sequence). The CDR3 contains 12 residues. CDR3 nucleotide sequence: TGTGCCAGCCGTTCCCCTCACAATGAGCAGTTCTTC. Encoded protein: CASRSPHNEQFF.

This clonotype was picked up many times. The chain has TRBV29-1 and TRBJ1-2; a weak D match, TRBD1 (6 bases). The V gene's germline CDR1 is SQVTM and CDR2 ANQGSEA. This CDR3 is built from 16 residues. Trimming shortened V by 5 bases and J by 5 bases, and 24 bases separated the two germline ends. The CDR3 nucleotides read TGCAGCGTTTTGCTTTGGGATGGTCCGCAGGGGTATGGCTACACCTTC. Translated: CSVLLWDGPQGYGYTF.

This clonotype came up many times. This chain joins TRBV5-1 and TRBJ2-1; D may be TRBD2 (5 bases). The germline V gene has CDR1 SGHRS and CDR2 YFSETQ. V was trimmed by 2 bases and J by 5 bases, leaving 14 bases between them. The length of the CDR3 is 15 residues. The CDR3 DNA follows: TGCGCCAGCAGCTTAAATTTCGGGGTTGACAATGAGCAGTTCTTC. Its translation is CASSLNFGVDNEQFF.

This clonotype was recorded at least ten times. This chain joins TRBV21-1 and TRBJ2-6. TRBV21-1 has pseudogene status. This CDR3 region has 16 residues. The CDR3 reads CASSPNSSTGANVLTF. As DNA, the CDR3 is TGTGCCAGCAGTCCAAATTCATCAACGGGGGCCAACGTCCTGACTTTC.

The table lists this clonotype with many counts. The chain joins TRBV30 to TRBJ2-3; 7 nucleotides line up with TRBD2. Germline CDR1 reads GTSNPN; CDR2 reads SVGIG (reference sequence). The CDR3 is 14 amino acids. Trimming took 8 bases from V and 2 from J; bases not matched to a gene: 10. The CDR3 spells CAASSGLSTDTQYF. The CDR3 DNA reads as TGTGCCGCCTCTAGCGGACTATCCACAGATACGCAGTATTTT.

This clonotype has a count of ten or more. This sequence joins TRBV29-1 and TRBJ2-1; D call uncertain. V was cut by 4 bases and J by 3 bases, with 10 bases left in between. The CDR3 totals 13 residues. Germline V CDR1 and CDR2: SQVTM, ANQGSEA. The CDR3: CSVGEAIYNEQFF. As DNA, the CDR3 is TGCAGCGTTGGAGAGGCGATCTACAATGAGCAGTTCTTC.

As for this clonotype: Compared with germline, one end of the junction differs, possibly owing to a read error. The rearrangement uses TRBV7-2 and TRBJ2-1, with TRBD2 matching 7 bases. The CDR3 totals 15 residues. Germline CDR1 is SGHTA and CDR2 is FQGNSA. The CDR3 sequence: CASSKGSGDYNKQFF. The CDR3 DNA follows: TGTGCCAGCAGCAAGGGGAGCGGGGATTACAATAAGCAGTTCTTC.

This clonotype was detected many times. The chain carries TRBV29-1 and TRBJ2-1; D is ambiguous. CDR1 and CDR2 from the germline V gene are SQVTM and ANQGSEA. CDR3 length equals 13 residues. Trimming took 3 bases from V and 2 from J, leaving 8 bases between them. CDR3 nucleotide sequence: TGCAGCGTTGACAAGGGCGCCTACAATGAGCAGTTCTTC. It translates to CSVDKGAYNEQFF.

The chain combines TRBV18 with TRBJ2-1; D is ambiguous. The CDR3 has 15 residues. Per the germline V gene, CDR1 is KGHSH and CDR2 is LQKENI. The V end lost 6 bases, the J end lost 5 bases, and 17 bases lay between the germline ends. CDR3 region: CASSFRVQSHNEQFF. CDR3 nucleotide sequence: TGTGCCAGCTCGTTCCGGGTCCAGAGCCACAATGAGCAGTTCTTC.

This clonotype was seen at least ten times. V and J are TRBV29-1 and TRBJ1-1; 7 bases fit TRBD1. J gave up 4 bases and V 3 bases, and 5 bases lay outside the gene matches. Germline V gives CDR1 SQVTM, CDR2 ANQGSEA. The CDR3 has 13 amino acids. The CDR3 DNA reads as TGCAGCGTTGACGTGACAGGGAGCACTGAAGCTTTCTTT. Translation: CSVDVTGSTEAFF.

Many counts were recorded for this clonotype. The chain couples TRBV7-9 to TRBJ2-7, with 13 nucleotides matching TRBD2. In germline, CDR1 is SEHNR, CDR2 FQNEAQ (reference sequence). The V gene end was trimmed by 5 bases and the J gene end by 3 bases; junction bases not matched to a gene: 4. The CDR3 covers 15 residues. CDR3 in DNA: TGTGCCAGCAGCCCGACTAGCGGGGGGTACTACGAGCAGTACTTC. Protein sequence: CASSPTSGGYYEQYF.

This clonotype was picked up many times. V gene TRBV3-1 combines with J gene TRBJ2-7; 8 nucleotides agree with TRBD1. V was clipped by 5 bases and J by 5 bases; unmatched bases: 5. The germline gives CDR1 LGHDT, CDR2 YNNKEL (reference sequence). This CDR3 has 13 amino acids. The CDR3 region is CASSTQTGDEQYF. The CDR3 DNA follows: TGTGCCAGCAGCACCCAGACAGGGGACGAGCAGTACTTC.